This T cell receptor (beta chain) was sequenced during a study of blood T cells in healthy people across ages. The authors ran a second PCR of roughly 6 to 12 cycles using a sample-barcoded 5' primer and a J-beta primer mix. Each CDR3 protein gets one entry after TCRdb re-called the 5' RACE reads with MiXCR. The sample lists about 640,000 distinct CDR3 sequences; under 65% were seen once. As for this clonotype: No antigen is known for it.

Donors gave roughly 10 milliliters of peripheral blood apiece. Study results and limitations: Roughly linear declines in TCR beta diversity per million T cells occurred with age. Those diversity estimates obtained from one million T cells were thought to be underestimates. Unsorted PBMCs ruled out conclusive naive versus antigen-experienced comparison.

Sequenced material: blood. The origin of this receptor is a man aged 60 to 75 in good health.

CDR3 bases: TGCGCCAGCAGCCAATTGGGGGGCCGGGAATTGGGTGAGCAGTTCTTC. Its translation is CASSQLGGRELGEQFF. The V call is TRBV4-1, the J call TRBJ2-1; D may be TRBD1 or TRBD2 (6 bases each). V was trimmed by 2 bases and J by 9 bases, leaving 20 bases between them. The CDR3 sequence is 16 residues long. Germline lookup yields CDR1 MGHRA and CDR2 YSYEKL.